The T cell receptor (beta chain) under discussion was sequenced for a study of shared clonotypes between healthy human individuals. This CDR3 region has 15 residues. V was clipped by 2 bases and J by 6 bases, with 16 bases between them. The germline gives CDR1 MNHNY, CDR2 SVGAGI (reference sequence). Sequencing used immunoSEQ multiplex PCR; TCRdb keeps in-frame clones, though not all of them. Of around 1,000,000 clones in the sample, 77% were seen once. This receptor was obtained from a man between 18 and 35 years old in good health. Some clones in this sample may be carry-over from other donors' samples. The J gene is TRBJ1-1, the V gene TRBV6-6; a weak D match, TRBD1 (6 bases). Material for sequencing was memory CD4+ T cells from PBMCs. The subset denotes: CD45RA-negative fraction. CDR3: CASSYGNRANAEAFF. The CDR3 DNA reads as TGTGCCAGCAGTTACGGTAACAGGGCTAACGCTGAAGCTTTCTTT.